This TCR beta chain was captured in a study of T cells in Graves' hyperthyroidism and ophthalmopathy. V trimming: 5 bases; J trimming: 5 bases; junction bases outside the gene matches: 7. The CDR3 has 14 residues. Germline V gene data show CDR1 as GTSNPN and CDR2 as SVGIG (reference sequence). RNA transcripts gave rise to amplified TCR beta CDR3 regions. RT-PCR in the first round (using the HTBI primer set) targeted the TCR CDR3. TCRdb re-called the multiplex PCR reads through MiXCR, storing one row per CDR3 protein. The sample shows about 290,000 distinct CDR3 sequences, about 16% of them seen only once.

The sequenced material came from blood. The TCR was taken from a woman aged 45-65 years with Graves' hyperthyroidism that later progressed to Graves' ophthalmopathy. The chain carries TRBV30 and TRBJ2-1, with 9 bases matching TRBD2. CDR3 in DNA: TGTGCCTGGGAGATTCTAGCGGGAAACAATGAGCAGTTCTTC. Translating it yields CAWEILAGNNEQFF.